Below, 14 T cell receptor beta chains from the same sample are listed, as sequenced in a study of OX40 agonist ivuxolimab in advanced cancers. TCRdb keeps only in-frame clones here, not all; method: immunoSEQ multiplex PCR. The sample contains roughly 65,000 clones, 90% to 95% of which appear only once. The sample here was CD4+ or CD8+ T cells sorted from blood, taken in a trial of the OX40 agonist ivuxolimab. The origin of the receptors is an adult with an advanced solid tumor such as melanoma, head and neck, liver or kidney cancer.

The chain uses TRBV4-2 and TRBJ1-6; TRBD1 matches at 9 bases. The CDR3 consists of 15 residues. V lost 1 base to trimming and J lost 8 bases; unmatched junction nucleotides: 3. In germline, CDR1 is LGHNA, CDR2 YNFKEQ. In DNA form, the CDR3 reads TGTGCCAGCAGCCAAGGTACAGGGGGCGATTCACCCCTCCACTTT. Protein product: CASSQGTGGDSPLHF.

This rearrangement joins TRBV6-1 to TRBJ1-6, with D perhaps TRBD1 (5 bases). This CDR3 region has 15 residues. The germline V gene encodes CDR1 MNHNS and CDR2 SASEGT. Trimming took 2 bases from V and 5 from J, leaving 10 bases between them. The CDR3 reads CASSERQGNNSPLHF. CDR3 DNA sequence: TGTGCCAGCAGTGAACGCCAGGGAAATAATTCACCCCTCCACTTT.

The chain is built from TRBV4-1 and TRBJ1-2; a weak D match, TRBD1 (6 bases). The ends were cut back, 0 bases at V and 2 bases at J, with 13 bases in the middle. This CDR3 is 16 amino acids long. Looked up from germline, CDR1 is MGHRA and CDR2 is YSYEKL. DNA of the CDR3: TGCGCCAGCAGCCAAGATGGGGGCCTCGGGAACTATGGCTACACCTTC. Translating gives CASSQDGGLGNYGYTF.

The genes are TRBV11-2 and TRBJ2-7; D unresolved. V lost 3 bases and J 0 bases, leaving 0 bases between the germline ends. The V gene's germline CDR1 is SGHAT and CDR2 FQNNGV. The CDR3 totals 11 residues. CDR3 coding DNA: TGTGCCAGCAGCTTCTCCTACGAGCAGTACTTC. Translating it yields CASSFSYEQYF.

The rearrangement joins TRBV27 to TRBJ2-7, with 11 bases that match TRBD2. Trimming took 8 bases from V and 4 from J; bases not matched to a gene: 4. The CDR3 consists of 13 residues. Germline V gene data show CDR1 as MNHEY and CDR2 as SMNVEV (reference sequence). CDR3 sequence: CASRSSGRYEQYF. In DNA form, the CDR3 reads TGTGCCAGCCGATCTAGCGGGAGGTACGAGCAGTACTTC.

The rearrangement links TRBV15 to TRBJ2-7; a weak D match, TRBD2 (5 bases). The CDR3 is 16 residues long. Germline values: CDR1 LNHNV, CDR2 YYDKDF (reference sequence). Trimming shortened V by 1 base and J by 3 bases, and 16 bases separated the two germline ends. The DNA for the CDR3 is TGTGCCACCAGCAGAGTGGGCGGGCTACTCAACTACGAGCAGTACTTC. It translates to CATSRVGGLLNYEQYF.

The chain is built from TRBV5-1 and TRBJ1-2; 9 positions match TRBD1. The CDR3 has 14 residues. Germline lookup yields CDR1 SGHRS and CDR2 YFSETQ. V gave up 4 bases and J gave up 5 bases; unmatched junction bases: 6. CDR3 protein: CASSQGQGPYGYTF. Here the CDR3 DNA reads TGCGCCAGCAGCCAGGGACAGGGACCTTATGGCTACACCTTC.

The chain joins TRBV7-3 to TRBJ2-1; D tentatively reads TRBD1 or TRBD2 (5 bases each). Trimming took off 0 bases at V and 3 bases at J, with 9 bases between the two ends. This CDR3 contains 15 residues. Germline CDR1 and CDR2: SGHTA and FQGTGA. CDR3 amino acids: CASSLTGTYYNEQFF. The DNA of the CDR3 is TGTGCCAGCAGCTTAACCGGGACGTACTACAATGAGCAGTTCTTC.

The CDR3 DNA reads TGTGCCAGTAGTATTGTTAGCGGGAGCTCCTACAATGAGCAGTTCTTC. As protein: CASSIVSGSSYNEQFF. This chain joins TRBV19 and TRBJ2-1, with 9 bases aligning to TRBD2. Germline CDR1 LNHDA, CDR2 SQIVND (reference sequence). This CDR3 comprises 16 residues. Trimming cost V 3 bases and J 0 bases; bases outside gene matches: 3.

Here the CDR3 reads CASSSTGRLVAGDEQYF. For the CDR3, the DNA is TGTGCCAGCAGCTCCACGGGGCGTCTAGTTGCAGGGGACGAGCAGTACTTC. The V call is TRBV7-9, the J call TRBJ2-7, with D tentatively TRBD1 (6 bases). CDR1 is SEHNR, CDR2 FQNEAQ, per germline (reference sequence). CDR3 length equals 17 residues. V lost 4 bases and J lost 5, with 24 bases in between.

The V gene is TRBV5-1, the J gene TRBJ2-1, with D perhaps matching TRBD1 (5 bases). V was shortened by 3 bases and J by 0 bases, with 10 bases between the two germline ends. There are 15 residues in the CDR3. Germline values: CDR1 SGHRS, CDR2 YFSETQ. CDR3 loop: CASSSSGSSYNEQFF. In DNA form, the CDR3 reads TGCGCCAGCAGCTCTTCAGGGTCCTCCTACAATGAGCAGTTCTTC.

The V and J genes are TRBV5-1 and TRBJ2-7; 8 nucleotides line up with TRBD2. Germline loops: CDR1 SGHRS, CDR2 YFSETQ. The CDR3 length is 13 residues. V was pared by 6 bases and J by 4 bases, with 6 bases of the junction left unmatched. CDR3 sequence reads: CASKGTGGYEQYF. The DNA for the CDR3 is TGCGCCAGCAAAGGGACGGGGGGGTACGAGCAGTACTTC.

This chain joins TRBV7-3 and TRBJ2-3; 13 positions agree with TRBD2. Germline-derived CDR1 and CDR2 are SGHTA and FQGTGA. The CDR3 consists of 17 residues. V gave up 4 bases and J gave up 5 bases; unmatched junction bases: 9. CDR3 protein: CASSSHRLAGGVDTQYF. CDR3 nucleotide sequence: TGTGCCAGCAGCTCGCATAGACTAGCGGGAGGAGTAGATACGCAGTATTTT.

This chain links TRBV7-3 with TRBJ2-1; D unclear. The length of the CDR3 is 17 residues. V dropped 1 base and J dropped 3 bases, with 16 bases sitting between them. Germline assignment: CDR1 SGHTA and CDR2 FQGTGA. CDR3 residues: CASSLNPPGRFYNEQFF. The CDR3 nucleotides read TGTGCCAGCAGCTTAAACCCTCCTGGGCGGTTCTACAATGAGCAGTTCTTC.